This TCR beta chain was profiled in a study of naive and memory T cell subsets (dated by TCRdb to the late 2010s). Study-level background: Sorted naive and memory T cell subsets from peripheral blood were analyzed in the study using a UMI-based, open-source pipeline for TCR alpha and beta sequencing. RNA was DNase-treated and reverse transcribed with TCR constant-region primers, mostly using SuperScript III. Complete agreement was observed between the functional CMV T cell responses and the IgG serology results. Findings and caveats that apply to the study as a whole: Once error correction was done, more than 90% of naive TCR sequences showed up just once, which made the naive abundance distributions much steeper than those of the memory subsets. Each clonotype was defined as a single alpha or beta chain sequence rather than as a paired alpha/beta receptor. A few larger clonotypes were present in naive repertoires, particularly the CD8 repertoires, and these clonotypes were possibly memory cells re-expressing CD45RA. A power law was followed by TCR abundance, with an exponent that differed between naive and memory subsets but was consistent across the three individuals. In both CD4 and CD8 cells, the Gini index increased while Shannon and inverse Simpson diversity decreased from naive through CM, EM and EMRA. No ground truth was available to validate the repertoire findings for the naive and memory subsets. RNA-based TCR counts may be influenced by expression changes linked to T cell activation and differentiation.

From the second PCR step on, the TCR alpha and beta chain libraries were amplified in separate reactions. To determine each donor's CMV status, fresh PBMCs were stimulated overnight with CMV viral lysate, and IFNgamma production from CD4+ T cells was then assessed. CD4 T cells were positively selected using Miltenyi beads, after which CD8 T cells were positively selected from the CD4-negative fraction. After staining for CD3, CD4, CD8, CD45RA, CD27 and a live/dead dye, cells were sorted on a BD Aria II into four subsets based on CD45RA and CD27. Blood came from a few healthy volunteers, each fractionated into CD4 and CD8 T cells and then into four differentiation subsets. About 120 ml of peripheral blood was drawn per donor, and PBMC were isolated by Ficoll-Paque PLUS density-gradient centrifugation. The sorted cells were lysed in RLT buffer, after which RNA was extracted using a Qiagen RNeasy kit and kept at -80 degrees C.

There are many counts of this clonotype. No antigen is known for it. Nothing much larger sits one base from this clone, and base qualities are not available. Trimming costs V 3 bases and J 3 bases, and their ends lie 11 bases apart. The CDR3 holds 14 amino acids from the cysteine to the phenylalanine. The read is trimmed to its CDR3 DNA, 42 bases read in frame from base 1. The library was generated by UMI-ligation and nested PCR. To cover both TRBC1 and TRBC2, the beta constant-region primer consisted of an equimolar mix of two oligonucleotides. Four rounds of PCR were used to amplify ligated cDNA, with nested alpha and beta constant-region primers being used together with the SP2 primer. A single-stranded oligonucleotide containing the SP2 primer and a 12-nucleotide UMI was joined to the 3' end of the cDNA by T4 RNA ligase 1. The ligation reaction was kept at 16 degrees C for roughly 19-24 hours. PCR2 was usually performed as a SYBR Green qPCR and halted at a preset threshold so that over-amplification would not occur. Every purification after the first one was done using Agencourt AMPure XP magnetic beads. Libraries were quantified by Qubit and checked on a TapeStation, where a main peak was expected near 650 bp. Pooled libraries were sequenced on an Illumina MiSeq using v2 2x251 paired-end kits, and typically 1-2 million reads were obtained per sample. Each sample library was pooled at 4 to 5 nM, and roughly 4.5-8% PhiX was included to improve cluster recognition. The study's processing was this. Using tag matching that tolerated one base-pair mismatch, Decombinator assigned V and J genes to FASTQ reads that had been processed by Demultiplexor. UMIs were used by Collapsinator to correct both sequencing errors and frequency errors arising from PCR heterogeneity. CDR3Translator translated TCRs and extracted CDR3s from the conserved cysteine to the FGXG phenylalanine, flagging non-productive sequences. Repertoires were subsampled to equal numbers of UMI-defined TCRs before Gini, Shannon entropy and inverse Simpson indices were calculated. Clonotype abundance distributions were fitted to a power law by maximum likelihood within the linear range. Similar UMI counts, unique TCR numbers and clonal distributions were obtained with the pipeline and with MIGEC on one naive CD8 sample. One analysis removed from the naive repertoire any naive TCRs that were also present in any memory subset from the same donor. The repertoires were searched for about 7,300 CMV-associated CDR3 sequences that had been compiled from VDJdb and a published dataset. TCRdb took the public reads, trimmed them with fastp at Q25, ran MiXCR for clone calling and kept in-frame beta chains. Each CDR3 protein appears once, grouped with its most common genes and DNA. TCRdb, not the authors, supplied the V and J calls. The sample table contains about 99,000 distinct CDR3 sequences; only one count was recorded for roughly 15% of them. Jointly, the top ten make up 2.5% to 3% of the sample.

The sample comprised naive CD8+ T cells from blood. The cell subset or site label, as the study defines it: naive T cells, CD45RA high CD27+. The TCR originated in a human donor in good health. The V and J segments used are TRBV12-3 or TRBV12-4 and TRBJ2-5; confidence is insufficient to name the D gene. The DNA sequence is as follows: TGTGCCAGCAGTTTCACGGATATAGAAGAGACCCAGTACTTC. Translation gives CASSFTDIEETQYF.